The rows below give T cell receptor beta chains drawn from one sample of a study of human T cells and chemical hapten exposure. TCRdb analysed the RACE reads with MiXCR anew, one entry per CDR3 protein. This sample has around 99,000 distinct CDR3 sequences; over 10% occur once, and the top ten carry roughly 2%. The sample was whole blood, taken in connection with sensitization to the hapten diphenylcyclopropenone (DPC). These receptors were obtained from a woman aged 40 to 49 with alopecia areata. Some clones in this sample may be carry-over from other donors' samples. The CDR3 runs from the conserved cysteine through the conserved F or W. The D gene is left open where the match is weak.

v_call,d_call,j_call,cdr3_aa
TRBV4-3,TRBD2,TRBJ2-5,CASSQLGLAGRATQETQYF
TRBV2,NA,TRBJ1-6,CASSDGGPTSPLHF
TRBV28,NA,TRBJ1-2,CASSQKSYGYTF
TRBV27,TRBD1,TRBJ2-1,CASSFTYRGDEQFF
TRBV4-1,NA,TRBJ1-5,CASSQDPGTPNQPQHF
TRBV7-7,TRBD2,TRBJ2-7,CASSLGLAGESEQYF
TRBV7-2,TRBD2,TRBJ2-1,CASTGLAGYRGEQFF
TRBV20-1,TRBD1,TRBJ2-7,CSARGVAGGSHEQYF
TRBV7-2,TRBD2,TRBJ2-2,CASSPKTSGRALGTGELFF
TRBV5-4,NA,TRBJ2-3,CASSLKQGSTDTQYF
TRBV24-1,NA,TRBJ2-7,CATGDLIKRGKLVPEYF
TRBV7-9,NA,TRBJ2-2,CASSLSGGYTGELFF
TRBV7-8,NA,TRBJ1-3,CASSLEAGTGNTIYF
TRBV7-9,NA,TRBJ2-5,CASQRSGTLKETQYF
TRBV3-1,NA,TRBJ2-1,CASSQEKMAVSYNEQFF
TRBV2,TRBD1,TRBJ2-1,CASRDRDDNEQFF
TRBV28,NA,TRBJ1-5,CASSSTPNQPQHF
TRBV28,TRBD1,TRBJ2-1,CASSLMAGTGAFF
TRBV4-3,NA,TRBJ2-5,CASSQDGVLGTQYF
TRBV4-3,TRBD1,TRBJ1-5,CASSQRTGGNQPQHF
TRBV18,TRBD2,TRBJ2-3,CASSPRAGGVYTQYF
TRBV24-1,NA,TRBJ2-3,CATSDSSATDTQYF
TRBV6-5,TRBD2,TRBJ2-1,CASTRFSGSSNEQFF
TRBV6-2/TRBV6-3,TRBD1,TRBJ1-4,CASSGTPGTGGEKLFF
TRBV20-1,NA,TRBJ2-3,CSASPPGASDTQYF